The clone carrying this T cell receptor (beta chain) was recorded at least ten times. These data are taken from a study of T cells after posttransplantation cyclophosphamide. Sequenced by immunoSEQ multiplex PCR; TCRdb stores in-frame clones only, minus some. The specimen has about 2,100 clones, none found just once. Germline CDR1 reads SGDLS; CDR2 reads YYNGEE. The CDR3 has 14 amino acids. After removal of 8 bases from V and 1 base from J, the junction contained 8 bases not matched to a gene. Treatment was busulfan-fludarabine conditioning, a marrow graft, and cyclophosphamide on days +3 and +4. This chain uses TRBV9 with TRBJ2-5; 7 nucleotides match TRBD2. This receptor was taken from a female patient aged 60 or older who received an allogeneic stem cell transplant from a related donor and was CMV-positive. The graft donor may account for some of the T cells. This material consisted of PBMCs, taken 86 days after allogeneic stem cell transplant with posttransplant cyclophosphamide. The CDR3 DNA reads TGTGCCAGTTCTAAGCGGGGCCTCCAAGAGACCCAGTACTTC. This translates into CASSKRGLQETQYF.